Presented here are 30 T cell receptor beta chains from one specimen sequenced in a study of response to subunit inactivated influenza vaccine. MiXCR, run by TCRdb on the RT-PCR reads, gives a single entry per CDR3 protein. Among approximately 520,000 distinct CDR3 sequences listed, approximately 15% were seen once. Sequenced here: CD4+ T cells sorted from PBMCs, sampled less than 30 months after vaccination. These receptors all stem from a man between 50 and 70 years old who received an inactivated influenza vaccine.

This clonotype has a count of ten or more. The chain is built from TRBV5-1 and TRBJ1-1; no definite D call. Germline V gene sequence: CDR1 SGHRS, CDR2 YFSETQ. This CDR3 contains 13 residues. Trimming removed 1 base at V and 3 bases at J, with 7 bases between. The CDR3 region is CASSLLGDTEAFF. DNA of the CDR3: TGCGCCAGCAGCTTGCTCGGGGACACTGAAGCTTTCTTT. The complete variable domain, with remaining parts taken from reference TRBV5-1 and TRBJ1-1, reads KAGVTQTPRYLIKTRGQQVTLSCSPISGHRSVSWYQQTPGQGLQFLFEYFSETQRNKGNFPGRFSGRQFSNSRSEMNVSTLELGDSALYLCASSLLGDTEAFFGQGTRLTVV.

The J gene is TRBJ2-1, the V gene TRBV18; TRBD2 agrees at 9 bases. Germline V gives CDR1 KGHSH, CDR2 LQKENI. This CDR3 has 14 residues. V lost 3 bases, J lost 7 bases, and 4 bases stayed unmatched. The CDR3 DNA reads TGTGCCAGCTCACCGCGGGGGGGGCCTAATGAGCAGTTCTTC. This translates into CASSPRGGPNEQFF.

This rearrangement joins TRBV5-1 to TRBJ2-3, with 10 bases matching TRBD2. Losses at the gene ends were 4 bases for V and 5 bases for J; bases not matched to a gene: 10. Germline V lookup: CDR1 SGHRS, CDR2 YFSETQ. The CDR3 loop spans 16 amino acids. The CDR3 region is CASSKVLAGDVDTQYF. The CDR3 DNA sequence: TGCGCCAGCAGCAAGGTGCTAGCGGGAGATGTAGATACGCAGTATTTT.

The V and J genes are TRBV18 and TRBJ2-3; TRBD1 might be the D (6 bases). Looked up from germline, CDR1 is KGHSH and CDR2 is LQKENI. The CDR3 has 13 amino acids. Trimming left V 8 bases short and J 0 bases short, with 9 bases between. The CDR3 DNA is TGTGCCAGCGTTGGACAGAGCACAGATACGCAGTATTTT. It codes for CASVGQSTDTQYF.

The chain employs TRBV15 and TRBJ2-7; D perhaps matches TRBD2 (6 bases). Germline CDR1 LNHNV, CDR2 YYDKDF (reference sequence). Trimming stripped 3 bases from V and 1 base from J, with 7 bases between. This CDR3 has 13 amino acids. The CDR3 nucleotides are TGTGCCACCAGCAGGGGACTGTCCTACGAGCAGTACTTC. It codes for CATSRGLSYEQYF.

The rearrangement links TRBV29-1 to TRBJ2-5; maybe TRBD1 (5 bases). Germline-derived CDR1 and CDR2 are SQVTM and ANQGSEA. The CDR3 sequence is 13 residues long. V lost 7 bases and J lost 6, with 18 bases in between. The CDR3 DNA sequence: TGCAGCGCCTCTGGGGCGCAGCCACAGACCCAGTACTTC. Its translation is CSASGAQPQTQYF.

This clonotype was observed at least ten times. The rearrangement joins TRBV3-1 to TRBJ2-5, with TRBD2 matching over 8 bases. CDR1 LGHDT and CDR2 YNNKEL come from the germline V gene (reference sequence). The CDR3 is made up of 15 amino acids. Trimming took 5 bases from V and 2 from J; bases not matched to a gene: 7. CDR3 in amino acids: CASSVSIAGQETQYF. In DNA, the CDR3 is TGTGCCAGCAGCGTTTCCATAGCGGGGCAAGAGACCCAGTACTTC.

This clonotype was counted between two and nine times. The chain employs TRBV4-1 and TRBJ1-2, with 10 nucleotides matching TRBD1. The CDR3 is 15 amino acids. Germline assignment: CDR1 MGHRA and CDR2 YSYEKL. Germline trimming cut 4 bases from V and 6 bases from J; bases unmatched to any gene: 8. CDR3 sequence reads: CASSLPGQGINGYTF. Written as DNA, the CDR3 is TGCGCCAGCAGCCTTCCGGGACAGGGGATTAATGGCTACACCTTC.

This clonotype was seen more than once but under ten times. The chain uses TRBV6-1 and TRBJ1-1; no reliable D call. This CDR3 has 13 residues. V was cut by 9 bases and J by 9 bases, with 20 bases left in between. Germline V gene lookup returns CDR1 MNHNS and CDR2 SASEGT. In nucleotides, the CDR3 is TGTGCCAGTACCGGGGATACCGACCGAAAAGCTTTCTTT. Protein: CASTGDTDRKAFF.

The chain uses TRBV6-2 or TRBV6-3 and TRBJ2-3, with D uncertain. Trimming left V 6 bases short and J 6 bases short, with 16 bases between. Germline V gene data show CDR1 as MNHEY and CDR2 as SVGEGT. The CDR3 runs to 14 residues. The CDR3 coding sequence is TGTGCCAGCAGCCCCCACGGCCAGATGGATACGCAGTATTTT. Its translation is CASSPHGQMDTQYF.

This clonotype turned up a few times. The chain joins TRBV3-1 to TRBJ2-5, with TRBD2 matching over 11 bases. V lost 4 bases to trimming and J lost 4 bases; unmatched junction nucleotides: 14. CDR1 is LGHDT, CDR2 YNNKEL, per germline (reference sequence). CDR3 length: 18 amino acids. CDR3 in amino acids: CASSLGLAGGRAGETQYF. The CDR3 DNA sequence: TGTGCCAGCAGCCTAGGGCTAGCGGGAGGTAGGGCGGGAGAGACCCAGTACTTC.

This clonotype occurred a few times. J is TRBJ2-5 and V is TRBV12-3 or TRBV12-4; D might be TRBD1 (5 bases). Trimming removed 3 bases at V and 7 bases at J, with 12 bases between. This CDR3 has 13 residues. CDR3 DNA sequence: TGTGCCAGCAGTTTTTCAGGGATTGGGACCCAGTACTTC. Translating it yields CASSFSGIGTQYF.

The rearrangement links TRBV14 to TRBJ1-1; no definite D call. The V gene's germline CDR1 is SGHDN and CDR2 FVKESK. V was shortened by 6 bases and J by 0 bases, with 8 bases between the two germline ends. The CDR3 has 13 residues. The CDR3 here is CASSFSMNTEAFF. For the CDR3, the DNA is TGTGCCAGCAGTTTTTCAATGAACACTGAAGCTTTCTTT.

The gene calls are TRBV28 and TRBJ1-6, with unresolved D. Per the germline V gene, CDR1 is MDHEN and CDR2 is SYDVKM. The CDR3 totals 15 residues. The V end was cut by 2 bases, the J end by 10 bases, with 15 bases between. DNA for the CDR3: TGTGCCAGCAGTTTAATAAGGGCTGGGGAATCACCCCTCCACTTT. Its protein product is CASSLIRAGESPLHF.

This clonotype occurred a few times. For the CDR3, the DNA is TGTGCCAGCAGTTTATCGCGGGGGCGAGATACGCAGTATTTT. As protein: CASSLSRGRDTQYF. V usage is TRBV12-3 or TRBV12-4 and J usage is TRBJ2-3; tentatively, D is TRBD2 (7 bases). This CDR3 is 14 amino acids long. V dropped 2 bases and J dropped 5 bases, with 11 bases sitting between them.

V is TRBV5-6 and J is TRBJ2-1, with D possibly being TRBD2 (5 bases). With 6 bases removed from V and 4 bases from J, the gap between germline ends came to 11 bases. The CDR3 runs 13 residues. CDR1 and CDR2 from the germline V gene are SGHDT and YYEEEE. The CDR3 is CASTRAGYNEQFF. The CDR3 nucleotides read TGTGCCAGCACCCGGGCGGGTTACAATGAGCAGTTCTTC.

The sample holds many counts of this clonotype. In nucleotides, the CDR3 is TGTGCCAGCAGGAGACAGGTTGGCACAGATACGCAGTATTTT. As protein: CASRRQVGTDTQYF. The J gene is TRBJ2-3, the V gene TRBV12-3 or TRBV12-4; a possible D gene is TRBD1 (6 bases). The CDR3 has 14 amino acids. Trimming took 6 bases from V and 1 from J, leaving 11 bases between them.

This clonotype was counted between two and nine times. The J gene is TRBJ2-7, the V gene TRBV5-1; the match to TRBD1 covers 10 bases. CDR1 and CDR2 (germline): SGHRS, YFSETQ. J was trimmed by 3 bases and V by 4 bases; bases with no gene match: 7. The CDR3 runs 15 residues. The CDR3 loop reads CASSAGTGASYEQYF. In DNA, the CDR3 is TGCGCCAGCAGCGCCGGGACAGGGGCCAGCTACGAGCAGTACTTC.

This clonotype was detected only a few times. The genes are TRBV4-3 and TRBJ2-2; TRBD2 matches 13 bases. Germline V gene lookup returns CDR1 LGHNA and CDR2 YSLEER. Germline trimming cut 2 bases from V and 8 bases from J; bases unmatched to any gene: 5. The CDR3 is made up of 16 amino acids. As DNA, the CDR3 is TGCGCCAGCAGCCAACACCCGGGACTAGCGGGAGGGGAGCTGTTTTTT. Protein product: CASSQHPGLAGGELFF.

The sample holds a few counts of this clonotype. This chain links TRBV29-1 with TRBJ2-7; tentatively, D is TRBD2 (6 bases). This CDR3 is built from 14 residues. CDR1 is SQVTM and CDR2 is ANQGSEA in the germline V gene. V lost 6 bases to trimming and J lost 0 bases, with 15 bases between them. CDR3: CSVKGLTSSYEQYF. The CDR3 DNA sequence: TGCAGCGTGAAGGGACTGACGAGCTCCTACGAGCAGTACTTC.

The sample holds one count of this clonotype. This chain joins TRBV4-3 and TRBJ1-1; 7 bases are shared with TRBD1. Trimming removed 4 bases from V and 3 bases from J; junction bases left unmatched: 8. This CDR3 region has 15 residues. Looked up from germline, CDR1 is LGHNA and CDR2 is YSLEER. As DNA, the CDR3 is TGCGCCAGCAGCCGAGGGGGCGGGCGGGACACTGAAGCTTTCTTT. Amino acid sequence: CASSRGGGRDTEAFF.

This clonotype was picked up a small number of times. The V gene is TRBV7-3, the J gene TRBJ2-1, with D uncertain. The V gene lost 1 base and the J gene lost 5 bases, with 6 bases spanning the gap. The CDR3 runs 13 residues. From germline, CDR1 is SGHTA and CDR2 FQGTGA. CDR3 in amino acids: CASSLSRDNEQFF. CDR3 nucleotides: TGTGCCAGCAGCTTAAGCCGGGACAATGAGCAGTTCTTC.

As concerns this clonotype: Its ends do not fully match the called genes, so a read error is possible. The gene calls are TRBV27 and TRBJ1-1; 7 positions agree with TRBD1. The CDR3 has 11 amino acids. Germline V gives CDR1 MNHEY, CDR2 SMNVEV (reference sequence). CDR3 loop: CANSGRGRAFF. CDR3 nucleotides: TGTGCCAACAGTGGCAGGGGGAGAGCTTTCTTT.

The gene calls are TRBV5-1 and TRBJ2-6; the D gene is possibly TRBD1 (6 bases). V was clipped by 3 bases and J by 3 bases, with 16 bases between them. Germline V CDR1 and CDR2: SGHRS, YFSETQ. The CDR3 spans 17 residues. CDR3: CASSWGPTGGGANVLTF. The CDR3 nucleotides read TGCGCCAGCAGCTGGGGGCCAACAGGAGGTGGGGCCAACGTCCTGACTTTC.

This clonotype has just a few counts. V gene TRBV6-1 combines with J gene TRBJ2-2; 8 positions match TRBD1. The junction had 4 bases not matched to a gene; V was cut back by 2 bases and J by 2 bases. The CDR3 has 16 residues. The germline CDR1 and CDR2 sequences are MNHNS and SASEGT. CDR3 residues: CASSEQGQANTGELFF. CDR3 sequence (DNA): TGTGCCAGCAGTGAACAGGGACAGGCCAACACCGGGGAGCTGTTTTTT.

This clonotype was seen once. With a much larger clone just one base away, this may be a read error. V is TRBV5-1 and J is TRBJ2-7, with 10 nucleotides matching TRBD2. Germline loops: CDR1 SGHRS, CDR2 YFSETQ. The CDR3 is 16 amino acids. The CDR3 protein is CSSSLGSSGGGYEQYF. CDR3 bases: TGCTCCAGCAGCTTGGGATCTAGCGGGGGCGGATACGAGCAGTACTTC.

The rearrangement links TRBV5-5 to TRBJ2-5; D might be TRBD2 (6 bases). V lost 4 bases and J 2 bases, leaving 15 bases between the germline ends. The germline gives CDR1 SGHKS, CDR2 YYEKEE (reference sequence). This CDR3 contains 15 residues. In nucleotides, the CDR3 is TGTGCCAGCAGCCTGAATCCGGGAGATCAAGAGACCCAGTACTTC. The encoded protein is CASSLNPGDQETQYF.

The genes are TRBV20-1 and TRBJ2-1; no clear D gene. V lost 3 bases, J lost 7 bases, and 10 bases lay in between. The CDR3 consists of 12 residues. Germline values: CDR1 DFQATT, CDR2 SNEGSKA (reference sequence). Here the CDR3 DNA reads TGCAGTGCTAGTTCGAATGGAAATGAGCAGTTCTTC. It codes for CSASSNGNEQFF.

This clonotype was counted only a few times. The chain carries TRBV20-1 and TRBJ2-1; tentative D call: TRBD2 (5 bases). This CDR3 contains 11 residues. V gave up 5 bases and J gave up 10 bases, with 12 bases separating them. Germline lookup yields CDR1 DFQATT and CDR2 SNEGSKA (reference sequence). CDR3 in amino acids: CSARGLFEQFF. DNA of the CDR3: TGCAGTGCTCGCGGACTGTTCGAGCAGTTCTTC.

This clonotype was observed many times. V and J are TRBV9 and TRBJ2-1; 12 bases align to TRBD2. The CDR3 is 15 amino acids. From germline, CDR1 is SGDLS and CDR2 YYNGEE. Germline trimming cut 3 bases from V and 4 bases from J; bases unmatched to any gene: 2. The CDR3 here is CASSAGTSGYNEQFF. In nucleotides, the CDR3 is TGTGCCAGCAGCGCCGGGACTAGCGGGTACAATGAGCAGTTCTTC.